This T cell receptor (beta chain) was sequenced during a study of cytomegalovirus exposure and HLA in healthy donors. Study background: Within an early data release were around 87 million unique TCRs drawn from HLA-typed donors. Study-wide points: In an earlier analysis, most TCR beta V segments were productive about 90% or about 30% of the time. Across HLA loci, a later analysis found differing TCR association rates, with DRB1 most and HLA-C fewest.

Turning to this clone: The target antigen is unknown.

PCR involved 60 Vbeta and 13 Jbeta primers. The data were produced by immunoSEQ multiplex PCR, yet TCRdb's version contains in-frame clones alone and is incomplete. The table lists about 170,000 clones, 75% to 90% of them singletons. The CDR3 loop spans 16 amino acids. The V segment lost 0 bases and the J segment 5 bases; nucleotides outside the gene matches: 6. Germline V CDR1 and CDR2: MNHEY, SMNVEV (reference sequence). Input material: PBMCs. The chain has TRBV27 and TRBJ2-2; 7 nucleotides line up with TRBD2. The source is a man aged 25-40 years in good health and CMV-seropositive. CDR3 region: CASSLSASGGTGELFF. CDR3 bases: TGTGCCAGCAGTTTATCGGCTAGCGGAGGGACCGGGGAGCTGTTTTTT.